One and the same sample provided the 30 T cell receptor beta chains below, sequenced in a study of shared clonotypes between healthy human individuals. TCRdb keeps only in-frame clones here, not all; method: immunoSEQ multiplex PCR. The sample lists under 2.5 million clones; just under 95% were seen once. Sample: naive CD4+ T cells from PBMCs. The subset denotes: CD45RA+ positively selected. The origin of the receptors is a man between 18 and 35 years old in good health. Some clones in this sample may be carry-over from other donors' samples.

The chain couples TRBV25-1 to TRBJ2-2; TRBD1 matches 7 bases. V lost 3 bases, J lost 6 bases, and 7 bases stayed unmatched. This CDR3 comprises 15 residues. Germline CDR1 MGHDK, CDR2 SYGVNS. CDR3 sequence reads: CASSDPGQGAGELFF. The CDR3 DNA reads TGTGCCAGCAGTGACCCCGGGCAGGGGGCCGGGGAGCTGTTTTTT.

The chain combines TRBV7-2 with TRBJ2-5, with 11 bases matching TRBD2. V trimming: 5 bases; J trimming: 5 bases; junction bases outside the gene matches: 10. The germline gives CDR1 SGHTA, CDR2 FQGNSA. This CDR3 has 16 residues. Here the CDR3 reads CASSPSRLAGGETQYF. CDR3 DNA sequence: TGTGCCAGCAGCCCCTCGCGGCTAGCGGGAGGTGAGACCCAGTACTTC.

The J gene is TRBJ2-1, the V gene TRBV4-1, with D uncertain. The CDR3 has 17 residues. Trimming cost V 1 base and J 5 bases, with 18 bases left between them. The V gene's germline CDR1 is MGHRA and CDR2 YSYEKL. CDR3 protein: CASSQGFRRTANNEQFF. The CDR3 coding sequence is TGCGCCAGCAGCCAAGGGTTTCGTCGTACAGCTAACAATGAGCAGTTCTTC.

The rearrangement joins TRBV7-3 to TRBJ2-3, with D perhaps matching TRBD2 (5 bases). V was trimmed by 5 bases and J by 2 bases, leaving 14 bases between them. From germline, CDR1 is SGHTA and CDR2 FQGTGA. The CDR3 extends over 15 amino acids. CDR3 nucleotides: TGTGCCAGCAGCCCGAACGGACTGGTCACAGATACGCAGTATTTT. Its translation: CASSPNGLVTDTQYF.

The chain's CDR3 is CASSLGVWGHDNEQFF. DNA for the CDR3: TGTGCCAGCAGCCTGGGTGTTTGGGGACACGACAATGAGCAGTTCTTC. The chain recombines TRBV14 with TRBJ2-1; the D gene is possibly TRBD1 (6 bases). This CDR3 region has 16 residues. V was clipped by 4 bases and J by 5 bases, with 18 bases between them. Germline-derived CDR1 and CDR2 are SGHDN and FVKESK.

The chain is built from TRBV5-1 and TRBJ2-3; D might be TRBD1 (8 bases). CDR1 is SGHRS and CDR2 is YFSETQ in the germline V gene. The CDR3 is made up of 15 amino acids. The V gene lost 6 bases and the J gene lost 4 bases, with 18 bases spanning the gap. CDR3 amino acids: CASNQRTGRADTQYF. CDR3 bases: TGCGCCAGCAACCAAAGGACAGGGAGGGCAGATACGCAGTATTTT.

The chain recombines TRBV28 with TRBJ2-7, with D possibly being TRBD1 or TRBD2 (6 bases each). V was cut by 4 bases and J by 0 bases, with 16 bases left in between. Germline loops: CDR1 MDHEN, CDR2 SYDVKM. The CDR3 covers 16 residues. CDR3 in amino acids: CASSSGGHLNSYEQYF. The CDR3 DNA reads as TGTGCCAGCAGTTCCGGGGGACACCTTAACTCCTACGAGCAGTACTTC. Based on the CDR3 plus reference TRBV28 and TRBJ2-7, the full variable domain is DVKVTQSSRYLVKRTGEKVFLECVQDMDHENMFWYRQDPGLGLRLIYFSYDVKMKEKGDIPEGYSVSREKKERFSLILESASTNQTSMYLCASSSGGHLNSYEQYFGPGTRLTVT.

The V gene is TRBV6-1, the J gene TRBJ2-2; perhaps TRBD1 as D (6 bases). CDR1 is MNHNS and CDR2 is SASEGT in the germline V gene. V shed 7 bases and J shed 0 bases, with 12 bases lying between them. This CDR3 is built from 15 residues. CDR3 loop: CASNLWTANTGELFF. The CDR3 DNA reads TGTGCCAGCAACCTTTGGACAGCGAACACCGGGGAGCTGTTTTTT.

This clone has a single count. The chain is built from TRBV21-1 and TRBJ1-3. TRBV21-1 represents a pseudogene. CDR3 length equals 16 residues. As DNA, the CDR3 is TGTGCCAGCAGCATACTAGGGGTCGGGGTTAGAAACACCATATATTTT. Amino acid sequence: CASSILGVGVRNTIYF.

The DNA for the CDR3 is TGTGCCAGTTACGAGCAGTACTTC. Encoded protein: CASYEQYF. This chain connects TRBV5-3 to TRBJ2-7; unclear D gene. TRBV5-3 is recorded as an ORF, its role being uncertain. This CDR3 has 8 residues. The V and J ends lost 8 bases and 4 bases respectively, with 1 base between them.

CDR3 DNA: TGCGCCAGCAGCTTGGTGGTCGGGACTAGCGGTAGTGGGGAGCTGTTTTTT. Translated, it gives CASSLVVGTSGSGELFF. This chain uses TRBV5-1 with TRBJ2-2; the match to TRBD2 covers 11 bases. The CDR3 is 17 amino acids. Germline CDR1 SGHRS, CDR2 YFSETQ. V lost 0 bases to trimming and J lost 8 bases; unmatched junction nucleotides: 9.

The chain recombines TRBV5-1 with TRBJ2-5, with D tentatively TRBD2 (5 bases). Germline CDR1 is SGHRS and CDR2 is YFSETQ. V lost 0 bases to trimming and J lost 1 base, with 10 bases between them. This CDR3 spans 15 amino acids. This CDR3 reads CASSLEVGGQETQYF. The CDR3 bases are TGCGCCAGCAGCTTGGAAGTTGGAGGCCAAGAGACCCAGTACTTC.

The chain is built from TRBV9 and TRBJ2-2; TRBD1 aligns across 8 bases. CDR1 and CDR2 (germline): SGDLS, YYNGEE. This CDR3 is built from 18 residues. V was clipped by 0 bases and J by 4 bases; unmatched bases: 11. CDR3 in amino acids: CASSVANPGTGITGELFF. The CDR3 bases are TGTGCCAGCAGCGTAGCGAATCCTGGGACAGGCATCACCGGGGAGCTGTTTTTT.

V usage is TRBV27 and J usage is TRBJ1-1; a possible D gene is TRBD1 (5 bases). V was trimmed by 4 bases and J by 1 base, leaving 13 bases between them. CDR1 and CDR2 (germline): MNHEY, SMNVEV (reference sequence). The CDR3 is 15 amino acids. The CDR3 sequence: CASSSSGKGNTEAFF. CDR3 nucleotides: TGTGCCAGCAGTTCCTCAGGGAAGGGGAACACTGAAGCTTTCTTT.

V gene TRBV7-3 combines with J gene TRBJ2-1; perhaps TRBD1 as D (5 bases). Trimming cost V 3 bases and J 9 bases, with 15 bases left between them. Germline-derived CDR1 and CDR2 are SGHTA and FQGTGA. CDR3 length: 14 amino acids. The CDR3 is CASSLGLPVGEQFF. CDR3 nucleotides: TGTGCCAGCAGCTTGGGGCTGCCGGTGGGTGAGCAGTTCTTC. The whole variable domain, filled in from reference TRBV7-3 and TRBJ2-1, reads GAGVSQTPSNKVTEKGKYVELRCDPISGHTALYWYRQSLGQGPEFLIYFQGTGAADDSGLPNDRFFAVRPEGSVSTLKIQRTERGDSAVYLCASSLGLPVGEQFFGPGTRLTVL.

This sequence joins TRBV27 and TRBJ2-7; no firm D call. The CDR3 totals 14 residues. The V end was cut by 3 bases, the J end by 3 bases, with 12 bases between. The V gene's germline CDR1 is MNHEY and CDR2 SMNVEV (reference sequence). CDR3 sequence (DNA): TGTGCCAGCAGTTTTTTTGGAAAGCTCTACGAGCAGTACTTC. This gives the protein CASSFFGKLYEQYF.

Points on this clone: Within the sample, other DNA sequences also encode this same CDR3. This sequence joins TRBV7-9 and TRBJ2-1; TRBD2 matches 8 bases. CDR3 length equals 15 residues. The junction had 4 bases not matched to a gene; V was cut back by 3 bases and J by 3 bases. CDR1 and CDR2 from the germline V gene are SEHNR and FQNEAQ (reference sequence). This CDR3 is CASSFTSGSYNEQFF. The CDR3 nucleotides read TGTGCCAGCAGCTTTACCAGCGGGAGCTACAATGAGCAGTTCTTC.

The V call is TRBV28, the J call TRBJ1-4, with a weak D call TRBD1 (6 bases). The length of the CDR3 is 15 residues. The germline CDR1 and CDR2 sequences are MDHEN and SYDVKM. V gave up 3 bases and J gave up 5 bases, with 13 bases separating them. The CDR3 here is CASSFINRENEKLFF. The CDR3 coding sequence is TGTGCCAGCAGTTTCATTAACAGGGAGAATGAAAAACTGTTTTTT.

Of note for this clone: Other DNA sequences in the sample encode the same CDR3. The chain is built from TRBV5-6 and TRBJ2-3, with D possibly being TRBD2 (5 bases). The CDR3 is made up of 13 amino acids. The V gene lost 1 base and the J gene lost 4 bases, with 7 bases spanning the gap. CDR1 is SGHDT, CDR2 YYEEEE, per germline. The CDR3 sequence is CASSLRGADTQYF. CDR3 bases: TGTGCCAGCAGCTTGCGGGGAGCAGATACGCAGTATTTT.

A note on this clone: Other nucleotide sequences from this sample produce the same CDR3. The J gene is TRBJ1-2, the V gene TRBV28; D not certain. Germline V CDR1 and CDR2: MDHEN, SYDVKM. The length of the CDR3 is 12 residues. Trimming left V 4 bases short and J 8 bases short, with 11 bases between. The CDR3 loop reads CASSSPGPGYTF. CDR3 bases: TGTGCCAGCAGTTCCCCGGGCCCGGGCTACACCTTC.

The rearrangement links TRBV14 to TRBJ2-1; 7 nucleotides line up with TRBD1. Per germline, CDR1 SGHDN and CDR2 FVKESK. The CDR3 has 17 amino acids. V was clipped by 4 bases and J by 3 bases; unmatched bases: 12. The CDR3 spells CASSPRIATGIYNEQFF. For the CDR3, the DNA is TGTGCCAGCAGCCCCCGGATCGCGACAGGGATCTACAATGAGCAGTTCTTC.

J is TRBJ2-3 and V is TRBV5-1; unclear D gene. Trimming removed 5 bases at V and 9 bases at J, with 13 bases between. The V gene's germline CDR1 is SGHRS and CDR2 YFSETQ. This CDR3 is built from 12 residues. This chain's CDR3 is CASRDWADTQYF. The CDR3, as DNA: TGCGCCAGCAGAGACTGGGCTGACACGCAGTATTTT.

The V gene is TRBV10-3, the J gene TRBJ2-2; a possible D gene is TRBD2 (6 bases). V lost 0 bases and J lost 5, with 13 bases in between. This CDR3 has 16 amino acids. CDR1 ENHRY and CDR2 SYGVKD come from the germline V gene. The CDR3 is CAISESGTYPTGELFF. CDR3 sequence (DNA): TGTGCCATCAGTGAGTCCGGGACTTATCCAACCGGGGAGCTGTTTTTT.

The chain couples TRBV28 to TRBJ1-4, with D perhaps TRBD1 (6 bases). Germline V gives CDR1 MDHEN, CDR2 SYDVKM. The V and J ends lost 6 bases and 5 bases respectively, with 19 bases between them. This CDR3 is built from 16 residues. The CDR3 DNA reads as TGTGCCAGCAGGAGTGGGAGTAAGGGGGGAAATGAAAAACTGTTTTTT. Its protein is CASRSGSKGGNEKLFF.

The chain combines TRBV5-4 with TRBJ1-1; D is unclear. The germline V gene has CDR1 SGHNT and CDR2 YYREEE (reference sequence). This CDR3 contains 15 residues. Deletions cut 4 bases from V and 6 bases from J, with 19 bases between. Here the CDR3 reads CASSGARNGRAEAFF. CDR3 DNA sequence: TGTGCCAGCAGCGGCGCCCGAAACGGACGGGCTGAAGCTTTCTTT. The full variable domain, rest sourced from reference TRBV5-4 and TRBJ1-1, is ETGVTQSPTHLIKTRGQQVTLRCSSQSGHNTVSWYQQALGQGPQFIFQYYREEENGRGNFPPRFSGLQFPNYSSELNVNALELDDSALYLCASSGARNGRAEAFFGQGTRLTVV.

The rearrangement uses TRBV6-5 and TRBJ1-3; D is perhaps TRBD1 (5 bases). The CDR3 covers 13 residues. Germline V lookup: CDR1 MNHEY, CDR2 SVGAGI. Trimming removed 0 bases from V and 11 bases from J, with 11 bases in between. This CDR3 is CASSYSRADAIYF. Here the CDR3 DNA reads TGTGCCAGCAGTTACTCCAGGGCTGACGCCATATATTTT.

The rearrangement uses TRBV5-1 and TRBJ2-7; either TRBD1 or TRBD2 may fit D (5 bases each). The CDR3 runs 14 residues. The V end was cut by 2 bases, the J end by 1 base, with 10 bases between. CDR1 SGHRS and CDR2 YFSETQ come from the germline V gene. The CDR3: CASSFGWGSYEQYF. Here the CDR3 DNA reads TGCGCCAGCAGCTTTGGCTGGGGGTCCTACGAGCAGTACTTC.

V gene TRBV30 combines with J gene TRBJ2-3; 16 bases are a match to TRBD2. This CDR3 spans 16 amino acids. From germline, CDR1 is GTSNPN and CDR2 SVGIG (reference sequence). With V trimmed by 2 bases and J by 4 bases, 3 bases remained unmatched. CDR3 DNA: TGTGCCTGGAGTACCGGGACTAGCGGGAGGGCAGATACGCAGTATTTT. Its translation: CAWSTGTSGRADTQYF.

The chain employs TRBV28 and TRBJ2-2; TRBD1 aligns across 9 bases. The CDR3 contains 14 residues. CDR1 MDHEN and CDR2 SYDVKM come from the germline V gene. The J segment lost 8 bases and the V segment lost 10 bases, leaving 11 bases of the junction unmatched. The CDR3 coding sequence is TGTGCCATGGCTTCCGGGACAGGGAAAGGGGAGCTGTTTTTT. Amino acids: CAMASGTGKGELFF.

The chain has TRBV2 and TRBJ2-7, with D tentatively TRBD1 or TRBD2 (5 bases each). V lost 6 bases and J lost 4, with 16 bases in between. The CDR3 totals 14 residues. Germline loops: CDR1 SNHLY, CDR2 FYNNEI. CDR3 protein: CASSVRDGPYEQYF. The CDR3 bases are TGTGCCAGCAGCGTAAGGGACGGACCATACGAGCAGTACTTC. The full variable domain, rest sourced from reference TRBV2 and TRBJ2-7, is EPEVTQTPSHQVTQMGQEVILRCVPISNHLYFYWYRQILGQKVEFLVSFYNNEISEKSEIFDDQFSVERPDGSNFTLKIRSTKLEDSAMYFCASSVRDGPYEQYFGPGTRLTVT.